This TCR beta chain emerged from a study of blood T cells in healthy people across ages. The V gene lost 8 bases and the J gene lost 0 bases, with 23 bases spanning the gap. CDR1 is MNHNS and CDR2 is SASEGT in the germline V gene. CDR3 length: 17 amino acids. Study observations and caveats: Considered underestimates were the diversity estimates obtained from one million T cells. Among long-lived donors, naive CD4+ cells were more numerous and diversity higher than in aged donors.

The use of a sample-barcoded 5' primer and a J-beta primer mix characterized a second PCR of roughly 6 to 11 cycles. TCRdb passed the 5' RACE reads through MiXCR, listing each CDR3 protein once. The sample includes 720,000 or so distinct CDR3 sequences, around 41% seen only once; the top ten take about 32%. This clonotype came up a few times. Its specificity is not known. Peripheral blood was drawn, ten milliliters per donor. The chain recombines TRBV6-1 with TRBJ2-7, with a possible D match to TRBD2 (6 bases). The sequence derives from a man older than 75 in good health. Source material: blood. CDR3 bases: TGTGCCAGCCATCCCCCCCTGGGGGGTTGGGGCTCCTACGAGCAGTACTTC. It encodes CASHPPLGGWGSYEQYF.